The source of this T cell receptor beta chain is a study of monozygotic twins with inflammatory bowel disease. CDR3 length: 12 residues. The germline gives CDR1 LGHNA, CDR2 YNFKEQ. UMIs were attached via template switching, each with a 6-nucleotide sample barcode. Both the TCRalpha cDNA and the TCRbeta cDNA were taken through two nested PCRs, lasting approximately 17 and 9 cycles. TCRdb reprocessed the 5' RACE reads, keeping one entry per CDR3 protein, no DNA. The sample yields 150,000 to 200,000 distinct CDR3 sequences, of which the top ten take up approximately 2.8%. It was from whole blood, with no T cell sorting, that total RNA was isolated.

The source of this sequence is a human donor with ulcerative colitis or Crohn's disease, or a healthy co-twin of an affected twin (not recorded which). Sequenced sample: blood. This chain uses TRBV4-2 with TRBJ2-7; TCRdb gives TRBD1 as the D gene, but with no DNA this cannot be confirmed. CDR3 loop: CASSLTGREQYF.